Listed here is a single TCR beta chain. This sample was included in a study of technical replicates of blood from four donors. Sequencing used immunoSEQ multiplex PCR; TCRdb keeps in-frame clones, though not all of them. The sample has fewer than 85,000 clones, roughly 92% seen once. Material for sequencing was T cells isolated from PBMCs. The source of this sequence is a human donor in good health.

CDR3 residues: CSGAGTSVNEQFF. The CDR3 DNA reads as TGCAGCGGAGCCGGGACTAGCGTCAATGAGCAGTTCTTC. The chain uses TRBV29-1 and TRBJ2-1; 10 positions match TRBD2. The J segment lost 6 bases and the V segment lost 7 bases, leaving 6 bases of the junction unmatched. Germline assignment: CDR1 SQVTM and CDR2 ANQGSEA. The CDR3 has 13 residues.